What follows describes a single TCR beta chain. This sample stems from a study of blood T cell repertoires in COVID-19. About the research overall: Sources were T cells, B-cell-depleted T cells, or PBMCs; the material itself was cDNA or gDNA.

Germline CDR1 is MDHEN and CDR2 is SYDVKM. The CDR3 is 17 residues long. The junction had 15 bases not matched to a gene; V was cut back by 4 bases and J by 6 bases. Some clones are missing from TCRdb's copy, which holds only in-frame ones; the method was immunoSEQ multiplex PCR. The repertoire holds 100,000 or so clones, with around 90% as singletons. The chain uses TRBV28 and TRBJ2-1, with 7 bases identical to TRBD2. The sequenced material came from peripheral blood. This sequence originates from a woman aged 55-70 years with acute or convalescent COVID-19. The CDR3 DNA is TGTGCCAGCAGTTCGAGAACTAGCGCCAGACAGATCAATGAGCAGTTCTTC. The encoded protein is CASSSRTSARQINEQFF.